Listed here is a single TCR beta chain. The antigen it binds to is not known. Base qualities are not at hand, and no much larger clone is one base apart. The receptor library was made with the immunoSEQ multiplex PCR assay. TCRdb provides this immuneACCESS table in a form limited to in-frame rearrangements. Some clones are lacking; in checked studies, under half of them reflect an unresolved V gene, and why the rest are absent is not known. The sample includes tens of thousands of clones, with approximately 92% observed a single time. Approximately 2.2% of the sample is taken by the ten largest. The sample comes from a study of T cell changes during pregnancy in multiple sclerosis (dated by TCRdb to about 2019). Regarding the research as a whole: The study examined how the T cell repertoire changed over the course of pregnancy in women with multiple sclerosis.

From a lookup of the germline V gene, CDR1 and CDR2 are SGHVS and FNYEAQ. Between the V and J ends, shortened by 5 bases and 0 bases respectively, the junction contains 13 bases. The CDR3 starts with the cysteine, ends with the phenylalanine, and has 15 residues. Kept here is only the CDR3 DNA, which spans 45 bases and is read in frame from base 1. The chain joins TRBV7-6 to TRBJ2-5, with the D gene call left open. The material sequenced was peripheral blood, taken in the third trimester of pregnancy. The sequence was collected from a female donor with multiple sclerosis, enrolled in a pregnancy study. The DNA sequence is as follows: TGTGCCAGCAGCCTTCCGAAGGAGTACCAAGAGACCCAGTACTTC. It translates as CASSLPKEYQETQYF.